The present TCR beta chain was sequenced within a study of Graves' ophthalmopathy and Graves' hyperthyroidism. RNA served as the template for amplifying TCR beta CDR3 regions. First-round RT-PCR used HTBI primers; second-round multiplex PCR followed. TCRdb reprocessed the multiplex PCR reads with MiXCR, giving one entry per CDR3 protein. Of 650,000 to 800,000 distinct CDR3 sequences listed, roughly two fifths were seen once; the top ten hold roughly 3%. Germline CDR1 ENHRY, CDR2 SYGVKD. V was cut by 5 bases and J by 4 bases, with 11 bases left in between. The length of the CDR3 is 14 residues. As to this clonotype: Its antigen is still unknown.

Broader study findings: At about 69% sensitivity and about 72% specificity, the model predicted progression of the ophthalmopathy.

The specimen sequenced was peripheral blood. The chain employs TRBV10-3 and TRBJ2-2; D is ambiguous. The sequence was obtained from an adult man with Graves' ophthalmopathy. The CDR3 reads CAISYRVGTGELFF. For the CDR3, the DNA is TGTGCCATCAGTTACCGGGTAGGCACCGGGGAGCTGTTTTTT.